Below, 11 T cell receptor beta chains from the same sample are listed, as sequenced in a study of cytomegalovirus exposure and HLA in healthy donors (dated by TCRdb to between 2016 and 2019). Libraries were constructed by the immunoSEQ multiplex PCR assay. A mixture of 60 forward primers for TCR Vbeta segments and 13 reverse primers for TCR Jbeta segments was used in the multiplex PCR. Sourced from immuneACCESS, this table was stored by TCRdb with only in-frame sequences that have V and J called. A share of the clones is absent; for the studies checked, an unresolved V gene accounts for under half, and the remainder has no known explanation. This sample comprises around 150,000 clones, 80% of them detected only once. The top ten constitute roughly 6.3% of the sample. The sequencing sample was made of PBMCs. All receptors come from a male donor in good health and CMV-seropositive.

This chain connects TRBV7-6 to TRBJ1-2; 10 nucleotides agree with TRBD1. V trimming: 5 bases; J trimming: 8 bases; junction bases outside the gene matches: 2. Germline V lookup: CDR1 SGHVS, CDR2 FNYEAQ. CDR3 length: 12 amino acids. In nucleotides, the CDR3 is TGTGCCAGCAGCCTGACAGGGGGCGGCTACACCTTC. Translating it yields CASSLTGGGYTF.

CDR3 sequence reads: CASSESPSYNEQFF. The CDR3 bases are TGCGCCAGCAGTGAGTCTCCTTCCTACAATGAGCAGTTCTTC. This rearrangement joins TRBV10-2 to TRBJ2-1; D gene ambiguous. Germline V gene data show CDR1 as WSHSY and CDR2 as SAAADI. Trimming pared 0 bases from V and 1 base from J, leaving 4 bases between. This CDR3 contains 14 residues.

The CDR3 reads CASSRASDRANTEAFF. The CDR3, as DNA: TGTGCCAGCAGTCGAGCATCCGACAGGGCGAACACTGAAGCTTTCTTT. The chain links TRBV2 to TRBJ1-1; 7 nucleotides align to TRBD1. This CDR3 has 16 residues. Germline loops: CDR1 SNHLY, CDR2 FYNNEI. The V and J ends lost 5 bases and 1 base, in that order; junction bases with no gene match: 10.

V gene TRBV5-1 combines with J gene TRBJ1-2, with TRBD1 identical over 9 bases. In germline, CDR1 is SGHRS, CDR2 YFSETQ. This CDR3 is built from 15 residues. After removal of 1 base from V and 4 bases from J, the junction contained 5 bases not matched to a gene. The CDR3 coding sequence is TGCGCCAGCAGCTTGATACAGGGGGCTAGCTATGGCTACACCTTC. It translates to CASSLIQGASYGYTF.

The chain couples TRBV6-1 to TRBJ2-3, with 12 nucleotides matching TRBD1. Germline CDR1 reads MNHNS; CDR2 reads SASEGT. Germline trimming cut 5 bases from V and 4 bases from J; bases unmatched to any gene: 4. This CDR3 is built from 15 residues. CDR3 sequence reads: CASSPGTGGPDTQYF. CDR3 DNA: TGTGCCAGCAGTCCCGGGACAGGGGGCCCAGATACGCAGTATTTT.

There are a few counts of this clone. The chain carries TRBV29-1 and TRBJ2-7; 9 bases align to TRBD1. Germline CDR1 reads SQVTM; CDR2 reads ANQGSEA. The CDR3 is 14 amino acids. With 7 bases clipped from V and 0 bases from J, the junction kept 7 bases outside the gene matches. In nucleotides, the CDR3 is TGCAGCGCACAACCGGGACAGGGCTCCTACGAGCAGTACTTC. Amino acid sequence: CSAQPGQGSYEQYF.

The chain employs TRBV28 and TRBJ1-5; D might be TRBD1 (5 bases). This CDR3 is 17 amino acids long. The germline V gene has CDR1 MDHEN and CDR2 SYDVKM. The V and J ends lost 7 bases and 4 bases respectively, with 23 bases between them. CDR3 amino acids: CASTPGGTRAVNQPQHF. The CDR3 region has the DNA TGTGCCAGCACCCCCGGGGGGACCCGCGCTGTAAATCAGCCCCAGCATTTT.

V is TRBV6-6 and J is TRBJ2-4, with 11 nucleotides matching TRBD1. The CDR3 totals 15 residues. Unmatched junction bases numbered 9, after V lost 7 bases and J lost 7 bases. Germline assignment: CDR1 MNHNY and CDR2 SVGAGI (reference sequence). The CDR3 region is CASNEPGQGGNIQYF. CDR3 nucleotide sequence: TGTGCCAGCAACGAACCGGGACAGGGGGGGAACATTCAGTACTTC.

This clone has only one observation. The chain has TRBV18 and TRBJ2-2; 7 bases line up with TRBD1. The germline gives CDR1 KGHSH, CDR2 LQKENI. The J segment lost 2 bases and the V segment lost 3 bases, leaving 6 bases of the junction unmatched. The CDR3 has 16 residues. The CDR3 region is CASSPFGTDNTGELFF. CDR3 DNA: TGTGCCAGCTCACCGTTCGGGACAGATAACACCGGGGAGCTGTTTTTT.

This clone has a handful of counts. This chain links TRBV7-2 with TRBJ1-5, with TRBD1 matching 7 bases. This CDR3 has 14 residues. V lost 6 bases, J lost 6 bases, and 8 bases stayed unmatched. Germline assignment: CDR1 SGHTA and CDR2 FQGNSA. CDR3 nucleotides: TGTGCCAGCAGTTCTTTACAGGGGACTCAGCCCCAGCATTTT. This encodes CASSSLQGTQPQHF.

The genes are TRBV18 and TRBJ1-3; a weak D match, TRBD1 (5 bases). The ends were cut back, 2 bases at V and 0 bases at J, with 11 bases in the middle. Germline values: CDR1 KGHSH, CDR2 LQKENI. The CDR3 is 16 residues long. CDR3 sequence: CASSPKGLSSGNTIYF. In nucleotides, the CDR3 is TGTGCCAGCTCACCAAAGGGGCTGAGCTCTGGAAACACCATATATTTT.